Listed below are T cell receptor beta chains from one sample, sequenced in a study of neurological immune-mediated disorders. Each CDR3 protein gets one entry after TCRdb re-called the 5' RACE reads with MiXCR. The sample has some 60,000 distinct CDR3 sequences; about 10% are singletons. The sample taken for sequencing was PBMCs. The receptors come from a male donor with HTLV-1-associated myelopathy (HAM/TSP). CDR3s include the opening cysteine and the closing phenylalanine or tryptophan. A D gene is named only where the DNA matches it firmly. The listing skips clone size in some rows; elsewhere it reads once, few, many or a size class.

d_gene,v_gene,len,abundance,j_gene,CDR3aa,CDR3nt
TRBD1,TRBV7-8,14,few,TRBJ1-5,CASSLDRGIGPQHF,TGTGCCAGCAGCCTGGACAGGGGGATAGGGCCCCAGCATTTT
NA,TRBV24-1,18,many,TRBJ1-6,CATSAWMISRTRHSPLHF,TGTGCCACCAGTGCTTGGATGATAAGTCGGACCCGTCATTCACCCCTCCACTTT
TRBD1,TRBV6-2/TRBV6-3,14,many,TRBJ1-6,CASSYAGGYSPLHF,TGTGCCAGCAGTTACGCAGGGGGTTATTCACCCCTCCACTTT
NA,TRBV21-1,17,many,TRBJ1-1,CASSKARQGDWGTEAFF,TGTGCCAGCAGCAAAGCCAGACAGGGGGATTGGGGGACTGAAGCTTTCTTT
NA,TRBV11-3,15,many,TRBJ1-2,CASSLDSRREDGYTF,TGTGCCAGCAGCTTAGATTCTCGGCGCGAGGATGGCTACACCTTC
TRBD1,TRBV4-3,15,many,TRBJ1-2,CASSQEGQGARGYTF,TGCGCCAGCAGCCAAGAGGGACAGGGGGCGAGGGGCTACACCTTC
NA,TRBV3-1,12,many,TRBJ2-5,CASSQGKETQYF,TGTGCCAGCAGCCAAGGCAAAGAGACCCAGTACTTC
NA,TRBV4-3,15,many,TRBJ2-5,CASSPLGAGPKTQYF,TGCGCCAGCAGCCCCTTAGGGGCGGGTCCCAAGACCCAGTACTTC
NA,TRBV2,13,many,TRBJ2-1,CASSLGRNNEQFF,TGTGCCAGCAGCCTGGGGCGGAACAATGAGCAGTTCTTC
NA,TRBV11-2,16,many,TRBJ1-1,CASSLAPGTLPVEAFF,TGTGCCAGCAGCTTAGCGCCGGGAACTTTGCCCGTTGAAGCTTTCTTT
NA,TRBV7-9,17,many,TRBJ1-5,CASSPSPAGAISQPQHF,TGTGCCAGCAGCCCATCCCCAGCGGGGGCGATAAGTCAGCCCCAGCATTTT
NA,TRBV28,14,many,TRBJ2-7,CASRPVGISYEQYF,TGTGCCAGCAGACCCGTAGGTATCTCCTACGAGCAGTACTTC
TRBD2,TRBV5-1,16,many,TRBJ2-1,CASSPTTSGGYNEQFF,TGCGCCAGCAGTCCCACGACTAGCGGGGGGTACAATGAGCAGTTCTTC
NA,TRBV10-3,13,many,TRBJ2-7,CAISFDQTYEQYF,TGTGCCATCAGTTTCGACCAGACCTACGAGCAGTACTTC
TRBD2,TRBV20-1,19,many,TRBJ2-3,CSARDRRLAGGPSTDTQYF,TGCAGTGCTAGAGATCGTAGGCTAGCGGGGGGGCCGAGCACAGATACGCAGTATTTT
NA,TRBV20-1,12,many,TRBJ2-1,CSARDLNNEQFF,TGCAGTGCTAGAGACTTAAACAATGAGCAGTTCTTC
NA,TRBV28,14,many,TRBJ1-1,CASSLPGAGTEAFF,TGTGCCAGCAGTTTGCCGGGGGCGGGGACTGAAGCTTTCTTT
NA,TRBV10-1,16,many,TRBJ2-3,CASSEERRQSTDTQYF,TGCGCCAGCAGTGAGGAGCGGCGCCAAAGCACAGATACGCAGTATTTT
TRBD1,TRBV7-2,15,many,TRBJ2-7,CASSLAAGGAYEQYF,TGTGCCAGCAGCTTAGCGGCAGGGGGCGCCTACGAGCAGTACTTC
TRBD2,TRBV20-1,12,many,TRBJ2-1,CSASGGYNEQFF,TGCAGTGCTAGCGGGGGGTACAATGAGCAGTTCTTC
NA,TRBV24-1,14,many,TRBJ2-5,CATSQGPSQETQYF,TGTGCCACCAGCCAGGGACCCTCCCAAGAGACCCAGTACTTC
NA,TRBV25-1,14,many,TRBJ1-6,CASSVNDYNSPLHF,TGTGCCAGCAGTGTAAACGACTATAATTCACCCCTCCACTTT
NA,TRBV3-1,16,NA,TRBJ1-4,CASSQELGSVNEKLFF,TGTGCCAGCAGCCAAGAATTGGGGTCCGTTAATGAAAAACTGTTTTTT
TRBD2,TRBV3-1,15,NA,TRBJ2-7,CTSSQIGVGGAEQYF,TGTACCAGCAGCCAGATTGGGGTCGGGGGGGCCGAGCAGTACTTC
TRBD2,TRBV18,15,NA,TRBJ2-7,CASSPATSGTYEQYF,TGTGCCAGCTCACCAGCCACTAGCGGAACCTACGAGCAGTACTTC
NA,TRBV20-1,13,many,TRBJ2-7,CSAKTGISYEQYF,TGCAGTGCTAAAACAGGGATCTCCTACGAGCAGTACTTC
NA,TRBV11-2,14,many,TRBJ2-1,CASSPDAGRYEQFF,TGTGCCAGCAGCCCAGACGCGGGGAGGTATGAGCAGTTCTTC
TRBD2,TRBV27,21,many,TRBJ2-3,CASSFRGPQGLAGGRTDTQYF,TGTGCCAGCAGTTTCAGGGGGCCCCAGGGACTAGCGGGGGGTCGCACAGATACGCAGTATTTT
NA,TRBV7-8,15,many,TRBJ1-1,CASSPQWRVNTEAFF,TGTGCCAGCAGCCCGCAATGGCGCGTGAACACTGAAGCTTTCTTT
NA,TRBV6-6,16,many,TRBJ2-3,CASSYPNLASVDTQYF,TGTGCCAGCAGTTACCCCAACCTAGCGAGTGTGGATACGCAGTATTTT
NA,TRBV20-1,14,NA,TRBJ2-7,CSATRTAHTYEQYF,TGCAGTGCTACCCGGACGGCGCACACCTACGAGCAGTACTTC
NA,TRBV3-1,15,many,TRBJ1-5,CASSQSADGNQPQHF,TGTGCCAGCAGCCAATCTGCTGACGGCAATCAGCCCCAGCATTTT
TRBD1,TRBV12-3/TRBV12-4,14,many,TRBJ2-7,CASSPDRVSYEQYF,TGTGCCAGCAGTCCCGACAGGGTCTCCTACGAGCAGTACTTC
NA,TRBV20-1,12,many,TRBJ2-7,CSARPVIYEQYF,TGCAGTGCTAGACCTGTGATCTACGAGCAGTACTTC
NA,TRBV18,15,many,TRBJ1-1,CASSSSPGLNTEAFF,TGTGCCAGCTCATCCAGCCCAGGGTTGAACACTGAAGCTTTCTTT
NA,TRBV13,13,many,TRBJ2-7,CASSPVGGYEQYF,TGTGCCAGCAGCCCCGTAGGGGGCTACGAGCAGTACTTC
TRBD2,TRBV5-1,15,many,TRBJ2-5,CASSIGGTSRETQYF,TGCGCCAGCAGCATAGGCGGGACTAGCCGGGAGACCCAGTACTTC
TRBD2,TRBV5-1,16,many,TRBJ2-5,CASSLGTSESQETQYF,TGCGCCAGCAGCCTAGGGACTAGCGAGTCACAAGAGACCCAGTACTTC
TRBD2,TRBV7-9,15,many,TRBJ2-5,CASSPVMGGEETQYF,TGTGCCAGCAGCCCCGTTATGGGGGGGGAAGAGACCCAGTACTTC
TRBD2,TRBV20-1,13,many,TRBJ2-5,CSANPGGQETQYF,TGCAGTGCTAACCCGGGGGGACAAGAGACCCAGTACTTC
TRBD2,TRBV10-3,15,many,TRBJ2-5,CAISESSSGGQTQYF,TGTGCCATCAGTGAGTCATCTAGCGGGGGTCAGACCCAGTACTTC
NA,TRBV5-1,13,many,TRBJ2-7,CASSTRSSYEQYF,TGCGCCAGCAGCACCAGGAGCTCCTACGAGCAGTACTTC
NA,TRBV6-6,17,NA,TRBJ2-3,CASSHTPRGLTADTQYF,TGTGCCAGCAGCCATACGCCCAGGGGCCTCACAGCAGATACGCAGTATTTT
NA,TRBV20-1,14,NA,TRBJ2-1,CSTNLAVLYNEQFF,TGCAGTACCAACTTAGCGGTGCTATACAATGAGCAGTTCTTC
TRBD1,TRBV6-6,16,many,TRBJ1-6,CASREPSGGWNSPLHF,TGTGCCAGCAGGGAGCCCTCAGGGGGCTGGAATTCACCCCTCCACTTT
TRBD2,TRBV12-3/TRBV12-4,16,many,TRBJ2-5,CASRLTSGGAVETQYF,TGTGCCAGCAGGCTTACTAGCGGGGGGGCCGTTGAGACCCAGTACTTC
NA,TRBV7-2,13,many,TRBJ2-1,CASSLVVVNEQFF,TGTGCCAGCAGCTTAGTTGTCGTCAATGAGCAGTTCTTC
NA,TRBV12-3/TRBV12-4,15,many,TRBJ2-7,CASSLRAGERYEQYF,TGTGCCAGCAGTTTAAGGGCTGGTGAGCGTTACGAGCAGTACTTC
TRBD2,TRBV27,17,many,TRBJ2-3,CASSLRASGGGTDTQYF,TGTGCCAGCAGTCTAAGGGCTAGCGGGGGGGGCACAGATACGCAGTATTTT
TRBD2,TRBV7-2,17,many,TRBJ2-1,CASSLRRLAGVHNEQFF,TGTGCCAGCAGCCTCCGGAGACTAGCGGGGGTCCACAATGAGCAGTTCTTC
NA,TRBV12-3/TRBV12-4,13,many,TRBJ2-7,CASSLTGNYEQYF,TGTGCCAGCAGTTTAACAGGGAACTACGAGCAGTACTTC
NA,TRBV6-6,13,many,TRBJ1-2,CASSTKGEDGYTF,TGTGCCAGCAGTACGAAGGGGGAGGATGGCTACACCTTC
NA,TRBV4-2,18,NA,TRBJ1-2,CASSSGALGQTINYGYTF,TGTGCCAGCAGCTCGGGGGCTTTAGGACAAACGATTAACTATGGCTACACCTTC
NA,TRBV2,11,many,TRBJ1-6,CASSGNSPLHF,TGTGCCAGCAGCGGTAATTCACCCCTCCACTTT
NA,TRBV20-1,11,many,TRBJ1-2,CSAREGYGYTF,TGCAGTGCTAGAGAGGGCTATGGCTACACCTTC
NA,TRBV20-1,15,many,TRBJ2-5,CSAREWGKSEETQYF,TGCAGTGCTAGAGAATGGGGGAAGTCCGAAGAGACCCAGTACTTC
NA,TRBV20-1,12,many,TRBJ1-5,CSASYGGQPQHF,TGCAGTGCTAGCTACGGGGGGCAGCCCCAGCATTTT